This T cell receptor (beta chain) was recovered during a study of blood T cell repertoires in COVID-19. Study-wide context: Both acute and convalescent COVID-19 samples were obtained from the United States, Italy and Spain. The analysed material was cDNA or gDNA that came from T cells, B-cell-depleted T cells, or PBMCs.

As handled by the study authors: Quantification of nucleated cells was approximated via reference gene primer amplification. Clones were read by immunoSEQ multiplex PCR, and TCRdb kept only the in-frame ones, dropping some. D and trimming were read from the DNA, whereas the V and J calls and clone size are those reported in that table. The table has roughly 150,000 clones, 90% seen once. V trimming: 5 bases; J trimming: 4 bases; junction bases outside the gene matches: 7. The length of the CDR3 is 17 residues. CDR1 is MGHRA and CDR2 is YSYEKL in the germline V gene. The origin of this receptor is a man in his sixties with active or convalescent COVID-19. This chain connects TRBV4-1 to TRBJ2-2; the match to TRBD2 covers 13 bases. The sequenced sample was peripheral blood. CDR3 DNA: TGCGCCAGCAGCGCCCGACTAGCGGGAGGTGCCACCGGGGAGCTGTTTTTT. Its protein is CASSARLAGGATGELFF.